Each of the 12 T cell receptor beta chains below was sequenced from the same sample in a study of cytomegalovirus exposure and HLA in healthy donors. The study ran its PCR with 60 Vbeta and 13 Jbeta primers. Generated by immunoSEQ multiplex PCR, the TCRdb table keeps only in-frame clones and is missing some. The table includes under 150,000 clones, around three quarters detected once. Source material: PBMCs. These TCRs come from a man aged 25 to 40 in good health and CMV-seropositive.

The V and J genes are TRBV5-1 and TRBJ2-3; TRBD2 might be the D (6 bases). This CDR3 region has 15 residues. V was shortened by 2 bases and J by 1 base, with 11 bases between the two germline ends. The germline V gene has CDR1 SGHRS and CDR2 YFSETQ. CDR3 in amino acids: CASSFAGRGTDTQYF. The CDR3 DNA reads TGCGCCAGCAGCTTTGCGGGACGGGGCACAGATACGCAGTATTTT.

The sample holds a few counts of this clone. This chain connects TRBV20-1 to TRBJ1-1; D call uncertain. The V and J ends lost 6 bases and 5 bases respectively, with 7 bases between them. The CDR3 has 10 residues. Germline CDR1 reads DFQATT; CDR2 reads SNEGSKA (reference sequence). CDR3 sequence: CSAWETEAFF. DNA of the CDR3: TGCAGTGCCTGGGAGACTGAAGCTTTCTTT.

The chain joins TRBV6-6 to TRBJ1-2; no clear D gene. The V end lost 5 bases, the J end lost 5 bases, and 6 bases lay between the germline ends. This CDR3 region has 11 residues. Germline V gives CDR1 MNHNY, CDR2 SVGAGI (reference sequence). The CDR3 bases are TGTGCCAGCAGTAGAGAGTATGGCTACACCTTC. Its translation is CASSREYGYTF.

This clone has more than one count but fewer than ten. V usage is TRBV29-1 and J usage is TRBJ2-7, with 7 bases that match TRBD2. The germline CDR1 and CDR2 sequences are SQVTM and ANQGSEA. CDR3 length: 14 residues. The V segment lost 5 bases and the J segment 0 bases; nucleotides outside the gene matches: 7. The CDR3 nucleotides read TGCAGCGTTTTAAGCGGGGCTGTCTCCTACGAGCAGTACTTC. Translation: CSVLSGAVSYEQYF.

The chain has TRBV21-1 and TRBJ2-5; the table's D gene call, TRBD1, was not cross checked with the DNA. The closer fit of TRBJ2-7 to the DNA end suggests the J call may be wrong. TRBV21-1 is designated a pseudogene. The CDR3 length is 18 residues. The CDR3 loop reads CASSKAPSDDNFRYEQYF. CDR3 sequence (DNA): TGTGCCAGCAGCAAAGCCCCCAGTGACGACAACTTTAGGTACGAGCAGTACTTC.

This rearrangement joins TRBV9 to TRBJ2-7, with D maybe TRBD2 (6 bases). Trimming stripped 4 bases from V and 4 bases from J, with 18 bases between. CDR1 is SGDLS and CDR2 is YYNGEE in the germline V gene. This CDR3 is built from 15 residues. CDR3 amino acids: CASSTLGSAGYEQYF. CDR3 sequence (DNA): TGTGCCAGCAGCACCCTGGGCTCTGCGGGGTACGAGCAGTACTTC.

V is TRBV7-3 and J is TRBJ1-1; the D gene is possibly TRBD1 (5 bases). V was clipped by 5 bases and J by 4 bases, with 14 bases between them. Germline loops: CDR1 SGHTA, CDR2 FQGTGA. This CDR3 is 14 amino acids long. The CDR3 reads CASSPGRGGTEAFF. Written as DNA, the CDR3 is TGTGCCAGCAGCCCAGGGCGGGGAGGCACTGAAGCTTTCTTT.

The chain couples TRBV5-4 to TRBJ2-5; D might be TRBD1 (6 bases). The CDR3 covers 14 residues. The V end was cut by 3 bases, the J end by 4 bases, with 13 bases between. CDR1 and CDR2 from the germline V gene are SGHNT and YYREEE (reference sequence). DNA of the CDR3: TGTGCCAGCAGCTCACAACAGGGTGGAGAGACCCAGTACTTC. Translated, it gives CASSSQQGGETQYF.

The chain links TRBV19 to TRBJ2-1; D may be TRBD1 (6 bases). The CDR3 totals 15 residues. Between the trimmed V and J ends, which lost 3 bases and 0 bases, there was a span of 9 bases. From germline, CDR1 is LNHDA and CDR2 SQIVND (reference sequence). DNA for the CDR3: TGTGCCAGTAGTATTTGGGGGCCCTCCTACAATGAGCAGTTCTTC. It specifies CASSIWGPSYNEQFF. The full variable domain, rest sourced from reference TRBV19 and TRBJ2-1, is DGGITQSPKYLFRKEGQNVTLSCEQNLNHDAMYWYRQDPGQGLRLIYYSQIVNDFQKGDIAEGYSVSREKKESFPLTVTSAQKNPTAFYLCASSIWGPSYNEQFFGPGTRLTVL.

A few counts support this clone. The chain employs TRBV30 and TRBJ2-7, with TRBD1 as a possible D gene (7 bases). CDR3 size: 16 residues. Germline lookup yields CDR1 GTSNPN and CDR2 SVGIG (reference sequence). V lost 4 bases to trimming and J lost 7 bases, with 26 bases between them. CDR3 DNA: TGTGCCTGGAAAGTCCGCTTAATCGACGCAGGGGGGGAGCAGTACTTC. This sequence encodes CAWKVRLIDAGGEQYF. The whole variable domain, filled in from reference TRBV30 and TRBJ2-7, reads SQTIHQWPATLVQPVGSPLSLECTVEGTSNPNLYWYRQAAGRGLQLLFYSVGIGQISSEVPQNLSASRPQDRQFILSSKKLLLSDSGFYLCAWKVRLIDAGGEQYFGPGTRLTVT.

The chain recombines TRBV27 with TRBJ1-5; D may be TRBD1 (6 bases). V lost 6 bases to trimming and J lost 4 bases, with 16 bases between them. This CDR3 is built from 15 residues. Germline lookup yields CDR1 MNHEY and CDR2 SMNVEV (reference sequence). DNA for the CDR3: TGTGCCAGCAGCCCCGGTCCAGGGGCAAATCAGCCCCAGCATTTT. Its protein is CASSPGPGANQPQHF.

On this clone itself: At one boundary the junction diverges from the germline segment, which might be a read error. The gene calls are TRBV18 and TRBJ2-2, with TRBD1 matching 8 bases. Germline V gene data show CDR1 as KGHSH and CDR2 as LQKENI. The CDR3 length is 16 residues. CDR3 coding DNA: TGTGCCAGCTCACCGGACAGGGATTCGAACGCCGGGGAGCTGTTTTTT. Its translation is CASSPDRDSNAGELFF.